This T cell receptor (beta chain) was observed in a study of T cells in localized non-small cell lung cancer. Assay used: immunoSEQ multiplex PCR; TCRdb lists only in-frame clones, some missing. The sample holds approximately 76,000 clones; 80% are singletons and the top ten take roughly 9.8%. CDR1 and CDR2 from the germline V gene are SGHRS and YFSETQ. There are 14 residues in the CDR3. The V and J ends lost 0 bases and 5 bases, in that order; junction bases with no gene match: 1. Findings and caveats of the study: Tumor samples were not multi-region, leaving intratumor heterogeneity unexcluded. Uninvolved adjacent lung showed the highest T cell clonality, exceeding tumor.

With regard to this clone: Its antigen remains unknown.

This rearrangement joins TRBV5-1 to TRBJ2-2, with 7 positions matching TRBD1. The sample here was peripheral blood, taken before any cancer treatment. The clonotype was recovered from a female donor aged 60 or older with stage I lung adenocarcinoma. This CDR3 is CASSLEGATGELFF. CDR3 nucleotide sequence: TGCGCCAGCAGCTTGGAGGGGGCGACCGGGGAGCTGTTTTTT.